Listed here are 11 T cell receptor beta chains from one sample, sequenced in a study of identical twins. Each CDR3 protein gets one entry after TCRdb re-called the 5' RACE reads with MiXCR. Seen here are 1.5 million to 2 million distinct CDR3 sequences, less than 40% observed once, and the top ten hold 0.25% to 0.3%. Sequencing input: cord blood. These receptors came from a newborn girl in good health.

The chain couples TRBV5-4 to TRBJ2-1; 10 bases align to TRBD2. Germline-derived CDR1 and CDR2 are SGHNT and YYREEE (reference sequence). V shed 1 base and J 6 bases; nucleotides not matched to a gene: 4. The CDR3 loop spans 15 amino acids. CDR3 region: CASSLPSGSFNEQFF. The CDR3 DNA reads TGTGCCAGCAGCTTGCCTAGCGGGAGTTTCAATGAGCAGTTCTTC.

V is TRBV28 and J is TRBJ1-2; D is perhaps TRBD1 (6 bases). CDR1 and CDR2 from the germline V gene are MDHEN and SYDVKM. The CDR3 has 14 amino acids. V lost 10 bases, J lost 1 base, and 16 bases lay in between. CDR3: CAILGAPRNYGYTF. The CDR3 DNA follows: TGTGCCATCCTGGGGGCGCCTCGTAACTATGGCTACACCTTC.

This chain links TRBV15 with TRBJ2-5; 9 bases agree with TRBD2. CDR3 size: 12 residues. The trim removed 5 bases at V and 11 bases at J, leaving 6 bases unmatched. Germline lookup yields CDR1 LNHNV and CDR2 YYDKDF (reference sequence). The CDR3: CATSLGLAGQYF. The CDR3, as DNA: TGTGCCACCAGCTTGGGACTAGCAGGGCAGTACTTC.

The J gene is TRBJ1-5, the V gene TRBV20-1; no firm D call. V dropped 3 bases and J dropped 4 bases, with 16 bases sitting between them. The CDR3 consists of 15 residues. Germline assignment: CDR1 DFQATT and CDR2 SNEGSKA (reference sequence). The CDR3 bases are TGCAGTGCTAGCTTGGGCCAGGTCCTTAATCAGCCCCAGCATTTT. Its translation is CSASLGQVLNQPQHF.

The genes are TRBV5-6 and TRBJ2-3; possible D gene TRBD2, 5 bases. The CDR3 loop spans 15 amino acids. CDR1 and CDR2 (germline): SGHDT, YYEEEE. V lost 3 bases, J lost 5 bases, and 16 bases lay in between. The DNA of the CDR3 is TGTGCCAGCAGCTCACTAGATTCTAGGAGAGATACGCAGTATTTT. This codes for CASSSLDSRRDTQYF. The variable domain in full, completed from reference TRBV5-6 and TRBJ2-3, reads DAGVTQSPTHLIKTRGQQVTLRCSPKSGHDTVSWYQQALGQGPQFIFQYYEEEERQRGNFPDRFSGHQFPNYSSELNVNALLLGDSALYLCASSSLDSRRDTQYFGPGTRLTVL.

This clonotype was picked up one time. It is likely a read error, because the conserved phenylalanine at the end of the CDR3 is missing. Because the CDR3's place on the DNA is in doubt, the DNA is left out and the CDR3 is given as listed by TCRdb. This chain joins TRBV6-6 and TRBJ2-5; the table's D call of TRBD1 was not tested on the DNA. The CDR3 has 14 residues if both end residues are counted. CDR1 MNHNY and CDR2 SVGAGI come from the germline V gene (reference sequence). CDR3: CASSYRQGGYTFGS.

The rearrangement uses TRBV5-1 and TRBJ2-1, with D perhaps given as TRBD1 or TRBD2 (6 bases each). With 4 bases removed from V and 8 bases from J, the gap between germline ends came to 19 bases. This CDR3 region has 15 residues. Germline V gene sequence: CDR1 SGHRS, CDR2 YFSETQ. The CDR3 sequence is CASSPTSRSGDEQFF. CDR3 coding DNA: TGCGCCAGCAGCCCGACTAGTCGCTCAGGGGATGAGCAGTTCTTC.

The genes are TRBV30 and TRBJ2-1; TRBD1 aligns across 10 bases. J was trimmed by 2 bases and V by 2 bases; bases with no gene match: 6. Germline V gene sequence: CDR1 GTSNPN, CDR2 SVGIG (reference sequence). The CDR3 totals 16 residues. In nucleotides, the CDR3 is TGTGCCTGGAGTCCAATCGGGACAGGGGCCTACAATGAGCAGTTCTTC. Its translation: CAWSPIGTGAYNEQFF.

The rearrangement joins TRBV20-1 to TRBJ1-5, with TRBD1 matching 9 bases. The CDR3 covers 17 residues. Germline V gene data show CDR1 as DFQATT and CDR2 as SNEGSKA (reference sequence). The trim removed 6 bases at V and 0 bases at J, leaving 12 bases unmatched. The CDR3 DNA sequence: TGCAGTGCCTACCCCGGGACAGGGTTCTATAGCAATCAGCCCCAGCATTTT. This codes for CSAYPGTGFYSNQPQHF.

This sequence joins TRBV10-3 and TRBJ1-2; weak D call: TRBD1 (5 bases). Between the trimmed V and J ends, which lost 10 bases and 7 bases, there was a span of 16 bases. Germline loops: CDR1 ENHRY, CDR2 SYGVKD. This CDR3 region has 12 residues. CDR3: CATTDVGGGYTF. The CDR3 DNA reads TGTGCCACCACTGACGTGGGGGGTGGCTACACCTTC.

This chain joins TRBV2 and TRBJ2-2, with D unresolved. Trimming left V 0 bases short and J 6 bases short, with 17 bases between. This CDR3 has 17 amino acids. Germline V CDR1 and CDR2: SNHLY, FYNNEI. CDR3 nucleotide sequence: TGTGCCAGCAGTGAAGCGCTTCCCTACCTTAACGCCGGGGAGCTGTTTTTT. It is translated as CASSEALPYLNAGELFF.